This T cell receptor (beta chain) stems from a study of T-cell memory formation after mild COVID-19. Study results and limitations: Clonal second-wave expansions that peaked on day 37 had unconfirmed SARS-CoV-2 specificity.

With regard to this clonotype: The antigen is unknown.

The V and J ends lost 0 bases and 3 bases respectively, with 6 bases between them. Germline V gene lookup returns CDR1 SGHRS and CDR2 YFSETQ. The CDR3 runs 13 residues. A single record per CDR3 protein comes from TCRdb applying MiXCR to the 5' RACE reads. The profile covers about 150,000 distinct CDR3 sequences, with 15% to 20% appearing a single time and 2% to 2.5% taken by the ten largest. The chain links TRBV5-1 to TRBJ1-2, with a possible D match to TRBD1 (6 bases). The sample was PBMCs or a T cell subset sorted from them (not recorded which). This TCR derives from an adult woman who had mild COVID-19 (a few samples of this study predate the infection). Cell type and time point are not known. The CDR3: CASSLGQDYGYTF. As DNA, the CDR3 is TGCGCCAGCAGCTTGGGACAGGACTATGGCTACACCTTC.